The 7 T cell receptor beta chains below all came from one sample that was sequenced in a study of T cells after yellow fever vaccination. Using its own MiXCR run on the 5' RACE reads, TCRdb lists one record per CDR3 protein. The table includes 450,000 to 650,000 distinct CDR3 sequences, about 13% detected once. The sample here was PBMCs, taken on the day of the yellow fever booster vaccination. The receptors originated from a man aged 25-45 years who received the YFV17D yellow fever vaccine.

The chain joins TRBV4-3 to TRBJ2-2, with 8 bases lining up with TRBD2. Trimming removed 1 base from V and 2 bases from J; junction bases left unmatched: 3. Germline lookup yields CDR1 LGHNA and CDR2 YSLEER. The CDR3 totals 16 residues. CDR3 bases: TGCGCCAGCAGCCAAGGAAGCGGGAGAAACACCGGGGAGCTGTTTTTT. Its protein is CASSQGSGRNTGELFF.

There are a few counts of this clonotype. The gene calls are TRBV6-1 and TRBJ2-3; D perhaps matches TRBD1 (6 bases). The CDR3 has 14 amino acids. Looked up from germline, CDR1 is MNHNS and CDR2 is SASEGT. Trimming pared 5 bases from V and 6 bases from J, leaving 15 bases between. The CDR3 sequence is CASSRTGKADTQYF. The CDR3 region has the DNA TGTGCCAGCAGTCGTACAGGGAAGGCCGATACGCAGTATTTT.

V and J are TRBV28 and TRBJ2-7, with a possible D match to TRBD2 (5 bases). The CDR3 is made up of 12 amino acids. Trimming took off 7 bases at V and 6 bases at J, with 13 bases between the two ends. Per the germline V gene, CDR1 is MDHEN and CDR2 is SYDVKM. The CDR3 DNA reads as TGTGCCAGCACTACTAGAGTCTCCGAGCAGTACTTC. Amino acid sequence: CASTTRVSEQYF. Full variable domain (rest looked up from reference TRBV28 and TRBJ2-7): DVKVTQSSRYLVKRTGEKVFLECVQDMDHENMFWYRQDPGLGLRLIYFSYDVKMKEKGDIPEGYSVSREKKERFSLILESASTNQTSMYLCASTTRVSEQYFGPGTRLTVT.

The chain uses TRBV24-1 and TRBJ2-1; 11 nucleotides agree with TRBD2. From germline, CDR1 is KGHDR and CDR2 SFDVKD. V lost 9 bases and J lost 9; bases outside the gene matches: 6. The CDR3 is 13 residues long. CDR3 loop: CATRGLAGGEQFF. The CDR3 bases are TGTGCCACCCGAGGACTAGCGGGCGGTGAGCAGTTCTTC.

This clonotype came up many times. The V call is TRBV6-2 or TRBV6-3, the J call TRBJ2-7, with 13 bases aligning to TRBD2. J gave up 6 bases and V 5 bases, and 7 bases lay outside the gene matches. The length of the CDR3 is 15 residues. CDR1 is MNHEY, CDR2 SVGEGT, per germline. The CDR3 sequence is CASSPTSGRWFEQYF. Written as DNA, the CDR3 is TGTGCCAGCAGTCCGACTAGCGGGAGGTGGTTCGAGCAGTACTTC.

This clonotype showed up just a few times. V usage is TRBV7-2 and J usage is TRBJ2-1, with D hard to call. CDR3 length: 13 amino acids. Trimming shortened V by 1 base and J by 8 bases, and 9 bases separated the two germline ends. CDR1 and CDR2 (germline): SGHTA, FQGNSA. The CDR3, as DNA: TGTGCCAGCAGCTTAGGCCAATACTATGAGCAGTTCTTC. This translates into CASSLGQYYEQFF.

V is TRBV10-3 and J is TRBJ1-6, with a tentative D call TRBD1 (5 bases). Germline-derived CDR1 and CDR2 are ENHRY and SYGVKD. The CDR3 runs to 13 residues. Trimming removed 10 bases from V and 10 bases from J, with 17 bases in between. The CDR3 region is CAKRGELGSPLHF. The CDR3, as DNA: TGTGCCAAGCGGGGGGAATTAGGATCACCCCTCCACTTT.